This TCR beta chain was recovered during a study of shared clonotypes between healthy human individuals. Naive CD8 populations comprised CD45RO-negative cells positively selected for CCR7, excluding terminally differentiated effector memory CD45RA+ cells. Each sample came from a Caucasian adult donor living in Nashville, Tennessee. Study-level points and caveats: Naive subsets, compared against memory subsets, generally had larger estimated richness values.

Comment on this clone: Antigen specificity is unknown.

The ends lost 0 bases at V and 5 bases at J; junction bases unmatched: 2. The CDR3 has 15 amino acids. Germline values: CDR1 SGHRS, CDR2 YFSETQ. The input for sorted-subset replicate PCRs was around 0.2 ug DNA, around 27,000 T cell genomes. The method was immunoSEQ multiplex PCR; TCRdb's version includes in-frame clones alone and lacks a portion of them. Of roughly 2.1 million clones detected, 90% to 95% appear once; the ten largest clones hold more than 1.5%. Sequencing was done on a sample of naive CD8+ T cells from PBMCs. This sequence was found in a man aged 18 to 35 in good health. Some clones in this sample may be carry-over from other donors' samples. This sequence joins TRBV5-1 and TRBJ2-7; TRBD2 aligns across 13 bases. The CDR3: CASSLGLAGGDEQYF. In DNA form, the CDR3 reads TGCGCCAGCAGCTTGGGACTAGCGGGAGGTGACGAGCAGTACTTC.